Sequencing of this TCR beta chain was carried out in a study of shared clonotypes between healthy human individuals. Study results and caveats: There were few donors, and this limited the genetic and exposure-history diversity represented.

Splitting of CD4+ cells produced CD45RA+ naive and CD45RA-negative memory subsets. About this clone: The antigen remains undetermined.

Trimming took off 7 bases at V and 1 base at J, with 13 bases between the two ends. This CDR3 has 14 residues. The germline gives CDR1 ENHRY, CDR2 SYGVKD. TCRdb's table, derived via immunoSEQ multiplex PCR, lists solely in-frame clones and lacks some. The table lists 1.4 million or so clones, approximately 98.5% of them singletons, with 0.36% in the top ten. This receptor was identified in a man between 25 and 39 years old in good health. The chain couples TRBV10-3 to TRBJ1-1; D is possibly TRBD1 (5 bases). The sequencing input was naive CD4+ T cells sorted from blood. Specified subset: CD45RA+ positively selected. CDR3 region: CAITSPGSNTEAFF. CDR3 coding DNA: TGTGCCATCACCTCCCCAGGGTCGAACACTGAAGCTTTCTTT.